The clone carrying this TCR beta chain was observed a few times. Its antigen is undetermined. The source of the sample is a study of human T cells and chemical hapten exposure. At the level of the study: The sensitizing agent was 2% DPC, placed on approximately 2 cm by approximately 2 cm of upper inner arm skin. Overall study results and limits: TCRs exceeding 1 in 1000 frequency stayed unchanged with DPC sensitization.

One entry per CDR3 protein results from TCRdb running MiXCR on the RACE reads. The top ten hold about 2.5% of the sample, which has roughly 380,000 distinct CDR3 sequences, 4.5% to 5.5% seen once. Time point specified: pre-sensitization, week 0. Regarding treatment: therapeutic diphenylcyclopropenone sensitization with weekly scalp DPC. Unfractionated whole blood yielded the extracted total RNA. The source of this sequence is a woman aged 45-65 years with alopecia areata. Some clones in this sample may be carry-over from other donors' samples. The sequenced sample was whole blood, obtained in connection with sensitization to the hapten diphenylcyclopropenone (DPC).

This chain's CDR3 is CATSMRQGNQPQHF. CDR3 nucleotides: TGCGCCACCTCGATGCGGCAGGGAAATCAGCCCCAGCATTTT. This chain joins TRBV10-2 and TRBJ1-5; D might be TRBD1 (5 bases). The CDR3 consists of 14 residues. Germline V lookup: CDR1 WSHSY, CDR2 SAAADI. V was clipped by 10 bases and J by 4 bases, with 17 bases between them.